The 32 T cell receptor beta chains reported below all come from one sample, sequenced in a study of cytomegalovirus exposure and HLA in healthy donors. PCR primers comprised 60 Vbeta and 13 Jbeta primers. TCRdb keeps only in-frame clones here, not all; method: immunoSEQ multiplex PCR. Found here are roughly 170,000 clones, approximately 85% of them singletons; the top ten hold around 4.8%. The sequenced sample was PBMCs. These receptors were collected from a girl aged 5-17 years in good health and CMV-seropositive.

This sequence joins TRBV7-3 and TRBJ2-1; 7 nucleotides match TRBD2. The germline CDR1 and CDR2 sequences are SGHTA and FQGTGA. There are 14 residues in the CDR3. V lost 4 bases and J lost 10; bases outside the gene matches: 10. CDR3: CASSSEGLVSEQFF. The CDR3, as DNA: TGTGCCAGCAGCTCAGAAGGACTAGTTAGCGAGCAGTTCTTC.

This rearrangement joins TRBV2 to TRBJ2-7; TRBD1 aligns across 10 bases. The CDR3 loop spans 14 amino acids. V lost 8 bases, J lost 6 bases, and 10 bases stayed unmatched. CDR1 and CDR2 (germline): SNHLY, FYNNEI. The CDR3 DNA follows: TGTGCCAGCCGCCGGGACAGGGGATTAAGCGAGCAGTACTTC. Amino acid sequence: CASRRDRGLSEQYF.

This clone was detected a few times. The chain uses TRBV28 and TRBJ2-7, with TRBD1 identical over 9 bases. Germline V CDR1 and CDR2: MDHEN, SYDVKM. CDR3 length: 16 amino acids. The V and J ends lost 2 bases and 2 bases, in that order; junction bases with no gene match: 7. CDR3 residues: CASSLDLGTGTYEQYF. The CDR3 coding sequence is TGTGCCAGCAGTTTAGATTTAGGGACAGGGACCTACGAGCAGTACTTC.

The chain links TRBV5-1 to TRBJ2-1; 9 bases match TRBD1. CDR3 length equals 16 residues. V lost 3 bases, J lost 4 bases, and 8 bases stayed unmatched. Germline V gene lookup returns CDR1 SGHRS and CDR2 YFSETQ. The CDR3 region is CASSSPRDRVYNEQFF. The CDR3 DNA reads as TGCGCCAGCAGCTCACCCCGGGACAGGGTGTACAATGAGCAGTTCTTC.

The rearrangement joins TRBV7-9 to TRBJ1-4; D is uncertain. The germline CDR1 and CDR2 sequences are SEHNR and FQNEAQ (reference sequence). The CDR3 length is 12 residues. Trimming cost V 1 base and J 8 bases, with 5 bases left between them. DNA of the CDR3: TGTGCCAGCAGCTTAGGCTACGAAAAACTGTTTTTT. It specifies CASSLGYEKLFF. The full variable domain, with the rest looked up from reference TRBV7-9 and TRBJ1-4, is DTGVSQNPRHKITKRGQNVTFRCDPISEHNRLYWYRQTLGQGPEFLTYFQNEAQLEKSRLLSDRFSAERPKGSFSTLEIQRTEQGDSAMYLCASSLGYEKLFFGSGTQLSVL.

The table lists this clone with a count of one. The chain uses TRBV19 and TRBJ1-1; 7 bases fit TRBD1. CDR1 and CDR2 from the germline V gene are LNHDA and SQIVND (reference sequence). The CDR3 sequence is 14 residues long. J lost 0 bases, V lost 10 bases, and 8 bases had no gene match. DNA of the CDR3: TGTGCCATTCGGGACAGCCCCATGAACACTGAAGCTTTCTTT. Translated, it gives CAIRDSPMNTEAFF.

The CDR3 nucleotides read TGTGCCAGCAGCTCTTCTCTACGGGACAGGAGATCCTACGAGCAGTACTTC. This sequence encodes CASSSSLRDRRSYEQYF. The V call is TRBV7-9, the J call TRBJ2-7; 8 bases fit TRBD1. The CDR3 covers 17 residues. Germline loops: CDR1 SEHNR, CDR2 FQNEAQ (reference sequence). The V gene end was trimmed by 4 bases and the J gene end by 1 base; junction bases not matched to a gene: 12.

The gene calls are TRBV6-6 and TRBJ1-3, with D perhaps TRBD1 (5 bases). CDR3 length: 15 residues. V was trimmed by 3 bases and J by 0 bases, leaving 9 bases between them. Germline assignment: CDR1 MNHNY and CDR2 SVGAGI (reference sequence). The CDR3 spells CASSYRGSSGNTIYF. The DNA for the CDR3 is TGTGCCAGCAGTTATCGGGGGAGCTCTGGAAACACCATATATTTT.

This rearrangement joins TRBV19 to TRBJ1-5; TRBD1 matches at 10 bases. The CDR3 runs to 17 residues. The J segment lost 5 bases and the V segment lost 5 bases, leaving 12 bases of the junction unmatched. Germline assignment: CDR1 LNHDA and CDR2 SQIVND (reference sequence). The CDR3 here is CASSPEGQGWGHQPQHF. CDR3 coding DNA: TGTGCCAGTAGTCCCGAGGGACAGGGGTGGGGGCATCAGCCCCAGCATTTT.

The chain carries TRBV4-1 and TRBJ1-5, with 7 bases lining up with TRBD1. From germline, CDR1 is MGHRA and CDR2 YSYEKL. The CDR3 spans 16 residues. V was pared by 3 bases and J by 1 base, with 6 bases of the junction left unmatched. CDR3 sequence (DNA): TGCGCCAGCAGCCAGGCTGACAGGGTAAGCAATCAGCCCCAGCATTTT. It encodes CASSQADRVSNQPQHF.

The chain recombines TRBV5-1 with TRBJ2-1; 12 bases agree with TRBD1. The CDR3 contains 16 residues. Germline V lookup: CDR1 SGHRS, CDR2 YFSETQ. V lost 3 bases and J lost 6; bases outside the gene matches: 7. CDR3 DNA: TGCGCCAGCAGCTCTATGGGACAGGGGGCGATCAATGAGCAGTTCTTC. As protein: CASSSMGQGAINEQFF.

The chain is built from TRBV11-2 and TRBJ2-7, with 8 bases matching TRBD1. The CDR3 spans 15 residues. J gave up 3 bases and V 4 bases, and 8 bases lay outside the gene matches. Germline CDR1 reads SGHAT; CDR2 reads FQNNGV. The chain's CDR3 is CASSSQRTGFYEQYF. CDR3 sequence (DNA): TGTGCCAGCAGCTCCCAAAGGACAGGGTTCTACGAGCAGTACTTC.

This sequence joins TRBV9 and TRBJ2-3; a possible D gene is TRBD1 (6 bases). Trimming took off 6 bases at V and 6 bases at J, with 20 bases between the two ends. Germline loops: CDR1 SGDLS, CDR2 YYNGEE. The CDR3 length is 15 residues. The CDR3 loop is CASTRWGHPSDTQYF. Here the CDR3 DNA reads TGTGCCAGCACGAGGTGGGGACACCCCTCCGATACGCAGTATTTT.

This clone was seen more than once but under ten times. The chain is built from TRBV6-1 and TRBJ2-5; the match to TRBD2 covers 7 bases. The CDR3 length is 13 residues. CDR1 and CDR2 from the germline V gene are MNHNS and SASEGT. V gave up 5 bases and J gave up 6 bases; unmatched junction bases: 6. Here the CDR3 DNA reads TGTGCCAGCAGTCCCGGGACTAAGAAGACCCAGTACTTC. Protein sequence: CASSPGTKKTQYF.

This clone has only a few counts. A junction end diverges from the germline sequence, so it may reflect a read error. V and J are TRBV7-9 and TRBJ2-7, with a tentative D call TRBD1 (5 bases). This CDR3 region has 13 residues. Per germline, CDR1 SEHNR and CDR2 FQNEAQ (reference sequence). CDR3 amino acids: CSSSLGPRVEQYF. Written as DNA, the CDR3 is TGTTCCAGCAGCTTGGGCCCCAGGGTCGAGCAGTACTTC.

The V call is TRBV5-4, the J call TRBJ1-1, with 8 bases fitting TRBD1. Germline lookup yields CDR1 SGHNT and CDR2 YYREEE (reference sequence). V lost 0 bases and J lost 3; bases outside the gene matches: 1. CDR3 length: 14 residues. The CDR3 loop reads CASSLGRGHTEAFF. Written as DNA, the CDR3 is TGTGCCAGCAGCTTGGGCAGGGGGCACACTGAAGCTTTCTTT. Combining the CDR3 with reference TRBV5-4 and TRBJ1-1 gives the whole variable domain ETGVTQSPTHLIKTRGQQVTLRCSSQSGHNTVSWYQQALGQGPQFIFQYYREEENGRGNFPPRFSGLQFPNYSSELNVNALELDDSALYLCASSLGRGHTEAFFGQGTRLTVV.

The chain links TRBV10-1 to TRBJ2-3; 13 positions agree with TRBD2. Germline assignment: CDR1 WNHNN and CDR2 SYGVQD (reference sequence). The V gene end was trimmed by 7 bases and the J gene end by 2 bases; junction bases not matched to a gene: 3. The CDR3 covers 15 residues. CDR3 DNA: TGCGCCAGCAAAGGGACTAGCGGGGACACAGATACGCAGTATTTT. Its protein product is CASKGTSGDTDTQYF.

This chain's CDR3 is CAATGGMGAFF. CDR3 bases: TGTGCCGCGACAGGGGGAATGGGAGCTTTCTTT. The rearrangement joins TRBV21-1 to TRBJ1-1; the tabulated D call, TRBD1, remains unverified against the DNA. TRBV21-1 constitutes a pseudogene. This CDR3 comprises 11 residues.

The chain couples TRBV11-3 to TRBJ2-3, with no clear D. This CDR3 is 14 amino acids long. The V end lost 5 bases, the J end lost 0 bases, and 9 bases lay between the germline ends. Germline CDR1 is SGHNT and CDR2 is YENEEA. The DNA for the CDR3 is TGTGCCAGCAGCCCAGTCAGGAGCACAGATACGCAGTATTTT. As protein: CASSPVRSTDTQYF. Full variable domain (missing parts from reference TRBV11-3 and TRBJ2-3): EAGVVQSPRYKIIEKKQPVAFWCNPISGHNTLYWYLQNLGQGPELLIRYENEEAVDDSQLPKDRFSAERLKGVDSTLKIQPAELGDSAVYLCASSPVRSTDTQYFGPGTRLTVL.

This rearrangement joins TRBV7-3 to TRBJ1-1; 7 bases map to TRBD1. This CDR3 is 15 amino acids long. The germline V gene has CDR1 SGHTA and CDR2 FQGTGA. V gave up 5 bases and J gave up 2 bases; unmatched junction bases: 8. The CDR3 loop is CASSTSTGENTEAFF. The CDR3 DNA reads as TGTGCCAGCAGCACGTCCACAGGGGAAAACACTGAAGCTTTCTTT.

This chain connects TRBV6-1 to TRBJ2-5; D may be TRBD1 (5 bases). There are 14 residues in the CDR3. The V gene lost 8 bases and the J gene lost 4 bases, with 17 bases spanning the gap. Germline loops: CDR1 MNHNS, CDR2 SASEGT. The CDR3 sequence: CASWYKAGSETQYF. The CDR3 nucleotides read TGTGCCAGCTGGTATAAGGCAGGGTCAGAGACCCAGTACTTC.

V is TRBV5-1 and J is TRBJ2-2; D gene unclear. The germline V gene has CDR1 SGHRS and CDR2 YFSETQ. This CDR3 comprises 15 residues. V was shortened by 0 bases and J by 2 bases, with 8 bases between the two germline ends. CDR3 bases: TGCGCCAGCAGCTTGGTCCGAAGCAACACCGGGGAGCTGTTTTTT. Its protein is CASSLVRSNTGELFF.

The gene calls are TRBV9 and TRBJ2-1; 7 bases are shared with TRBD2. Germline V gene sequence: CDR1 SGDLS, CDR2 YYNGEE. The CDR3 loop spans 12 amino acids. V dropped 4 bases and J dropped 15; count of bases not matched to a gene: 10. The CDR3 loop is CASSPKRGGSFF. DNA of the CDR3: TGTGCCAGCAGCCCCAAGCGGGGCGGTTCGTTCTTC.

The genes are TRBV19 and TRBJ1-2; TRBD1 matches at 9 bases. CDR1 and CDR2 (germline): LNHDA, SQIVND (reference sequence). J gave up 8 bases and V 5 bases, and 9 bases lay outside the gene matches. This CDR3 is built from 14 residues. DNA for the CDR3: TGTGCCAGTAGTCGGCTTACGGGACAGGGCGGCTACACCTTC. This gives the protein CASSRLTGQGGYTF.

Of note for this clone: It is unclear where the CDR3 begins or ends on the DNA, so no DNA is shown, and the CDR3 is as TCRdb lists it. The CDR3 protein is CASRPRVGTGSYEQYF. The chain uses TRBV12-2 and TRBJ2-7; the DNA was not compared with TRBD1, the D call given in the table. TRBV12-2 is listed as a pseudogene. Both ends counted, the CDR3 spans 16 residues.

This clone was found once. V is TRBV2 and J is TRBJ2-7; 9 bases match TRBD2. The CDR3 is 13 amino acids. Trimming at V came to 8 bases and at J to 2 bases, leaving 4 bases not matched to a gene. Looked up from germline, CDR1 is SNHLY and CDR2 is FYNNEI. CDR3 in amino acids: CASQRGETYEQYF. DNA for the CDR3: TGTGCCAGCCAGCGGGGGGAAACCTACGAGCAGTACTTC.

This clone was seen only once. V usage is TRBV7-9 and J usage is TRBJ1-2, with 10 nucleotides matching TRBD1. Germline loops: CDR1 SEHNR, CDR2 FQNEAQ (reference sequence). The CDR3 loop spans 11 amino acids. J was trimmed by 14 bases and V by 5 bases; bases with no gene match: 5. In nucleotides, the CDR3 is TGTGCCAGCAGCCTGGACAGGGGGGAAACCTTC. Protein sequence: CASSLDRGETF.

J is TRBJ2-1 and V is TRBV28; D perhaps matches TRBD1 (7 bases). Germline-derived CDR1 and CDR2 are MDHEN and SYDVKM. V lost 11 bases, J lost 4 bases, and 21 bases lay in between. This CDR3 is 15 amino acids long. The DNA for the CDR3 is TGTGCCGCCAACCGCGGGACAGAATCTTACAATGAGCAGTTCTTC. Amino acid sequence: CAANRGTESYNEQFF. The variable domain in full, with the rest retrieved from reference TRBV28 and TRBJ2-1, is DVKVTQSSRYLVKRTGEKVFLECVQDMDHENMFWYRQDPGLGLRLIYFSYDVKMKEKGDIPEGYSVSREKKERFSLILESASTNQTSMYLCAANRGTESYNEQFFGPGTRLTVL.

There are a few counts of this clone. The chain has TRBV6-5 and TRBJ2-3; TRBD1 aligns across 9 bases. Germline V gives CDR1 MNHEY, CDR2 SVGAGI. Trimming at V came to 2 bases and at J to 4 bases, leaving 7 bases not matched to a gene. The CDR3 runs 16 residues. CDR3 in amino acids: CASSYGAGQGADTQYF. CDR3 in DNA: TGTGCCAGCAGTTACGGTGCGGGACAGGGAGCAGATACGCAGTATTTT.

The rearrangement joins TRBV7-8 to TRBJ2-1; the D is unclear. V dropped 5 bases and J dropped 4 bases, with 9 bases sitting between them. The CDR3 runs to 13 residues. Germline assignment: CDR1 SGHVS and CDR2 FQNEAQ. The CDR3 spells CASSPTGYNEQFF. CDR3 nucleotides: TGTGCCAGCAGCCCGACTGGATACAATGAGCAGTTCTTC.

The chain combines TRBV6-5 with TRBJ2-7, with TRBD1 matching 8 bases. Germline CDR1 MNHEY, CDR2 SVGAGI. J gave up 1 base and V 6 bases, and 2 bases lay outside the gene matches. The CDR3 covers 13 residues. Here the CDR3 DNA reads TGTGCCAGCAGCTGGGACAGGTCCTACGAGCAGTACTTC. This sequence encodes CASSWDRSYEQYF.

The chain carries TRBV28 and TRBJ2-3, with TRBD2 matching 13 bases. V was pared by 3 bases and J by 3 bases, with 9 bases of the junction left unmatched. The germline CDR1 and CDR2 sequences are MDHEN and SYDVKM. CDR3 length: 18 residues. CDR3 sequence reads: CASSFLNGLAGETDTQYF. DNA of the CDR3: TGTGCCAGCAGTTTTTTAAACGGACTAGCGGGGGAAACAGATACGCAGTATTTT.